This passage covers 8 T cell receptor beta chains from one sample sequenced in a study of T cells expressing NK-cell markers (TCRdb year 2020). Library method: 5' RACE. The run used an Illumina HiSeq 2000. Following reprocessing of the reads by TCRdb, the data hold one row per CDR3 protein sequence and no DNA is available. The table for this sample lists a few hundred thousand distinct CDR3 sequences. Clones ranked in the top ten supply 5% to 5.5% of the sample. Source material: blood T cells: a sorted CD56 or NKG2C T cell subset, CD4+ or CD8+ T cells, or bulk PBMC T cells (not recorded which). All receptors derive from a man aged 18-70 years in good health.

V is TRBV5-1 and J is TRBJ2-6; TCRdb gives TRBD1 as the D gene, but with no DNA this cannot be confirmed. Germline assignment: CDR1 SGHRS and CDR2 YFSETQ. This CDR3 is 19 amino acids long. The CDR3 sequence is CASRTGQGIVSSGANVLTF.

This chain's CDR3 is CASSLRGRGVGYTF. The V and J genes are TRBV5-1 and TRBJ1-2. From germline, CDR1 is SGHRS and CDR2 YFSETQ. The CDR3 is 14 amino acids.

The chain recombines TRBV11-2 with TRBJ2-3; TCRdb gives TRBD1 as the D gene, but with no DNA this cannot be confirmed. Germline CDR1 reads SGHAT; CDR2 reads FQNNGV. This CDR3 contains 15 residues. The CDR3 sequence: CASSWGQALSDTQYF.

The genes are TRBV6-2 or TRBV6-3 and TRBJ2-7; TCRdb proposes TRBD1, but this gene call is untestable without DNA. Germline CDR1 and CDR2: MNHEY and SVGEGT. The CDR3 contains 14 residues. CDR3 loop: CASTAGTGNYEQYF.

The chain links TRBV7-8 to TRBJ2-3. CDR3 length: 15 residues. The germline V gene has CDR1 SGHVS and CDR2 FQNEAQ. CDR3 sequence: CASSTTTGFTDTQYF. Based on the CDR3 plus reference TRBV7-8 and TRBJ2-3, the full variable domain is GAGVSQSPRYKVAKRGQDVALRCDPISGHVSLFWYQQALGQGPEFLTYFQNEAQLDKSGLPSDRFFAERPEGSVSTLKIQRTQQEDSAVYLCASSTTTGFTDTQYFGPGTRLTVL.

The CDR3 sequence: CASSGAGPRTGELFF. The chain employs TRBV6-1 and TRBJ2-2; as DNA is missing, the TRBD2 call by TCRdb cannot be tested. Per the germline V gene, CDR1 is MNHNS and CDR2 is SASEGT. The CDR3 covers 15 residues.

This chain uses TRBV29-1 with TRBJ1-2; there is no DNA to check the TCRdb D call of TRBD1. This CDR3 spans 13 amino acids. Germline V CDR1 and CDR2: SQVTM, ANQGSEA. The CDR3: CSVDGTGGLGYTF. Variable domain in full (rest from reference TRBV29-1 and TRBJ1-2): SAVISQKPSRDICQRGTSLTIQCQVDSQVTMMFWYRQQPGQSLTLIATANQGSEATYESGFVIDKFPISRPNLTFSTLTVSNMSPEDSSIYLCSVDGTGGLGYTFGSGTRLTVV.

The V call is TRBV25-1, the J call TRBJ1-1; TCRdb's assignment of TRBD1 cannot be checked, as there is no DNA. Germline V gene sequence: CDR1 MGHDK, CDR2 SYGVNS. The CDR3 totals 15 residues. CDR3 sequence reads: CASSGYRGGNTEAFF.